A selection of T cell receptor beta chains follows, all from one sample in a study of blood T cells in healthy people across ages. TCRdb re-analysed the 5' RACE reads in MiXCR, keeping a single row per CDR3 protein. The sample has roughly 1,700,000 distinct CDR3 sequences; 28% are singletons. Sequencing was carried out using blood. The receptors here all came from a woman aged 30 to 39 in good health. Each CDR3 is given with its conserved first and last residue. The order of the fields is D gene, V gene, clone size, J gene, CDR3 length, CDR3 DNA, CDR3 protein. D genes are given only for firm matches. Size is omitted from some rows. Given values are once, few, many or a class for expanded clones.

D: TRBD2; V: TRBV20-1; size: .; J: TRBJ2-1; length: 12; DNA: TGCAGATGCAGCGGGAGCTACAATGAGCAGTTCTTC; CDR3: CRCSGSYNEQFF
D: .; V: TRBV10-2; size: few; J: TRBJ2-7; length: 13; DNA: TGCGCCAGCAGTCCAGTCGCCTCCTACGAGCAGTACTTC; CDR3: CASSPVASYEQYF
D: TRBD2; V: TRBV9; size: .; J: TRBJ2-7; length: 14; DNA: TGTGCCAGCAGCCCGACTAGCGGGAATTACGAGCAGTACTTC; CDR3: CASSPTSGNYEQYF
D: .; V: TRBV4-3; size: .; J: TRBJ2-3; length: 13; DNA: TGCGCCAGCAACCAAGATAGGGGAGATACGCAGTATTTT; CDR3: CASNQDRGDTQYF
D: .; V: TRBV6-5; size: few; J: TRBJ2-7; length: 15; DNA: TGTGCCAGCAGTTATCAGGGATTTTCGTCGTCAGAGCAGTACTTC; CDR3: CASSYQGFSSSEQYF
D: .; V: TRBV12-3/TRBV12-4; size: many; J: TRBJ1-2; length: 11; DNA: TGTGCCAGCAGTTCAGGGTTTGGCTACACCTTC; CDR3: CASSSGFGYTF
D: .; V: TRBV3-1; size: many; J: TRBJ2-7; length: 15; DNA: TGTGCCAGCAGCCAAGGTATCGGGGCCCCCTACGAGCAGTACTTC; CDR3: CASSQGIGAPYEQYF
D: TRBD1; V: TRBV5-1; size: few; J: TRBJ1-5; length: 15; DNA: TGCGCCAGCAGCTTCACGACAGGGGTTAGTCAGCCCCAGCATTTT; CDR3: CASSFTTGVSQPQHF
D: TRBD2; V: TRBV12-3/TRBV12-4; size: .; J: TRBJ2-1; length: 15; DNA: TGTGCCAGCCTACCCGCTAGCGGTCCACACAATGAGCAGTTCTTC; CDR3: CASLPASGPHNEQFF
D: TRBD2; V: TRBV15; size: many; J: TRBJ2-1; length: 18; DNA: TGTGCCACCAGCAGACCCCCTAGGATGAGCGGGAGAAACGATGAGCAGTTCTTC; CDR3: CATSRPPRMSGRNDEQFF
D: TRBD1; V: TRBV12-3/TRBV12-4; size: many; J: TRBJ2-5; length: 14; DNA: TGTGCCAGCACTCCGGGACAGGGACAAGAGACCCAGTACTTC; CDR3: CASTPGQGQETQYF
D: .; V: TRBV3-1; size: few; J: TRBJ1-2; length: 15; DNA: TGTGCCAGCAGCCAAGGTTTACAGACTAACTATGGCTACACCTTC; CDR3: CASSQGLQTNYGYTF
D: .; V: TRBV29-1; size: few; J: TRBJ2-6; length: 14; DNA: TGCAGCGTGGGGGCCGACTCTGGGGCCAACGTCCCGACTTTC; CDR3: CSVGADSGANVPTF
D: TRBD2; V: TRBV20-1; size: few; J: TRBJ2-5; length: 14; DNA: TGCAGTGCTCCCGCGGGAGGTGGAACGGAGACCCAGTACTTC; CDR3: CSAPAGGGTETQYF
D: .; V: TRBV5-1; size: .; J: TRBJ1-2; length: 15; DNA: TGCGCCAGCAGCTTGGTTCAGGGTTCCGACGAGGGCTACACCTTC; CDR3: CASSLVQGSDEGYTF
D: .; V: TRBV20-1; size: once; J: TRBJ2-5; length: 11; DNA: TGCAGTTTCCGGGGCCAAGAGACCCAGTACTTC; CDR3: CSFRGQETQYF
D: TRBD2; V: TRBV6-6; size: many; J: TRBJ2-5; length: 14; DNA: TGTGCCAGCAGTTACGGGGGGGGACAAGAGACCCAGTACTTC; CDR3: CASSYGGGQETQYF
D: TRBD2; V: TRBV18; size: .; J: TRBJ2-7; length: 17; DNA: TGTGCCAGCTCATTCTATGCCGGGACTAGCGGGACCTACGAGCAGTACTTC; CDR3: CASSFYAGTSGTYEQYF
D: .; V: TRBV3-1; size: many; J: TRBJ2-7; length: 16; DNA: TGTGCCAGCAGCCGAGACTTTCGGGACACCTCCTACGAGCAGTACTTC; CDR3: CASSRDFRDTSYEQYF
D: .; V: TRBV20-1; size: .; J: TRBJ1-1; length: 11; DNA: TGCAGTGCTAGAGATGAGACTGAAGCTTTCTTT; CDR3: CSARDETEAFF
D: .; V: TRBV5-1; size: few; J: TRBJ2-3; length: 16; DNA: TGCGCCAGCAGCTCGGAGGGGGGACCCTTCACAGATACGCAGTATTTT; CDR3: CASSSEGGPFTDTQYF
D: .; V: TRBV6-2/TRBV6-3; size: many; J: TRBJ2-1; length: 13; DNA: TGTGCCAGCAGTTACGTGGGATACAATGAGCAGTTCTTC; CDR3: CASSYVGYNEQFF
D: TRBD1; V: TRBV6-5; size: .; J: TRBJ2-3; length: 16; DNA: TGTGCCAGCAGCCGTAGGGCCGGGACAGGGGTGGATACGCAGTATTTT; CDR3: CASSRRAGTGVDTQYF
D: .; V: TRBV3-1; size: .; J: TRBJ2-3; length: 15; DNA: TGTGCCAGCAGCCAAGGGTGGGGGAACACAGATGCGCAGTATTTT; CDR3: CASSQGWGNTDAQYF
D: TRBD1; V: TRBV20-1; size: many; J: TRBJ2-4; length: 14; DNA: TGCAGTGCGGGGTCACAGGGGGGACGAAACATTCAGTACTTC; CDR3: CSAGSQGGRNIQYF
D: TRBD1; V: TRBV7-2; size: few; J: TRBJ2-7; length: 14; DNA: TGTGCCAGCAGCCCCAGGGGGCACCTAGACGAGCAGTACTTC; CDR3: CASSPRGHLDEQYF
D: TRBD2; V: TRBV5-1; size: .; J: TRBJ2-1; length: 14; DNA: TGCGCCAGCAGCCCGGGGGGGGAAGGCGGTGAGCAGTTCTTC; CDR3: CASSPGGEGGEQFF